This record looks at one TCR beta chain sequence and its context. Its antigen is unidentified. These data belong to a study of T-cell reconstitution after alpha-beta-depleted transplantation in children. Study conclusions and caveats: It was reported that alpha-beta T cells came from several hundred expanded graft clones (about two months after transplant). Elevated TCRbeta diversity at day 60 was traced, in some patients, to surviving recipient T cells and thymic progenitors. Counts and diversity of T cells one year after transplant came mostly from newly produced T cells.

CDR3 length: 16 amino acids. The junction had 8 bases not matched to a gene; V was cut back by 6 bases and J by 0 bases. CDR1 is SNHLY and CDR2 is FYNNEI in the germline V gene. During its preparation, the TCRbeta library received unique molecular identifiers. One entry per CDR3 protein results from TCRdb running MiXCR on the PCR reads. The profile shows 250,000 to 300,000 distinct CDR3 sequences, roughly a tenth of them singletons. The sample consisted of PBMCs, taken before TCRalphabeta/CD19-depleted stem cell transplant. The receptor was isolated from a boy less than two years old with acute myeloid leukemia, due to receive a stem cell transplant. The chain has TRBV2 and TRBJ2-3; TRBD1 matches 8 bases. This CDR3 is CASSLQGALSTDTQYF. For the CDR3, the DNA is TGTGCCAGCAGCCTTCAGGGGGCCCTTAGCACAGATACGCAGTATTTT.